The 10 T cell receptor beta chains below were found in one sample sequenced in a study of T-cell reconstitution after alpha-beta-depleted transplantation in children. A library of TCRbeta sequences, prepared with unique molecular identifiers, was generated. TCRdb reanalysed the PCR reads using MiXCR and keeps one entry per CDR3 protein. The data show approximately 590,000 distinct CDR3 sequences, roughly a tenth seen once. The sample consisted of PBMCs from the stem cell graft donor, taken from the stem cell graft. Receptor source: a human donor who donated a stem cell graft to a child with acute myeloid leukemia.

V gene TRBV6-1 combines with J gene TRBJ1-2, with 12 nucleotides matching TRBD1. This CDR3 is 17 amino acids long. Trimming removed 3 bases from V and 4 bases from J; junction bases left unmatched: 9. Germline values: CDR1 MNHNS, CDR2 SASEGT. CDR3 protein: CASSDFSGTGGGYGYTF. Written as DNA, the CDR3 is TGTGCCAGCAGTGACTTCTCCGGGACAGGGGGCGGCTATGGCTACACCTTC.

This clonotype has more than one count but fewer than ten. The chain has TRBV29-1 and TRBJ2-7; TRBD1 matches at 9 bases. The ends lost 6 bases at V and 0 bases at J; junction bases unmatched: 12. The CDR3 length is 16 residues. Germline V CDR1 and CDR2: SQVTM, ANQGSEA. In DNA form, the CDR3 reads TGCAGCGTCCGCCAGACCGGGACAGGGCCCTCCTACGAGCAGTACTTC. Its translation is CSVRQTGTGPSYEQYF.

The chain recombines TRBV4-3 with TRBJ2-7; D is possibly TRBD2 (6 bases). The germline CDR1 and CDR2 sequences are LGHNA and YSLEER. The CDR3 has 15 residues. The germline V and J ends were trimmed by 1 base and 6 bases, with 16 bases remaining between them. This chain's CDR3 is CASSQGGDLRGEQYF. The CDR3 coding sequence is TGCGCCAGCAGCCAAGGGGGGGATCTTCGCGGCGAGCAGTACTTC.

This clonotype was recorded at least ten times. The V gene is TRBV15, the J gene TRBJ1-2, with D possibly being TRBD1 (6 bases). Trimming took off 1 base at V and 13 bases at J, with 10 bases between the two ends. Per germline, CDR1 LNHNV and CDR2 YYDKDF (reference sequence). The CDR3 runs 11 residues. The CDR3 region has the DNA TGTGCCACCAGCAGAGTGGGGGCGGTCACCTTC. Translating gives CATSRVGAVTF. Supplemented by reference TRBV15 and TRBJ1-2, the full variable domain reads DAMVIQNPRYQVTQFGKPVTLSCSQTLNHNVMYWYQQKSSQAPKLLFHYYDKDFNNEADTPDNFQSRRPNTSFCFLDIRSPGLGDTAMYLCATSRVGAVTFGSGTRLTVV.

DNA of the CDR3: TGTGCCACCCGGCCGGCGTTGGACCGCGGGGATACGCAGTATTTT. Amino acid sequence: CATRPALDRGDTQYF. The chain recombines TRBV24-1 with TRBJ2-3; D possibly corresponds to TRBD2 (5 bases). The germline V gene has CDR1 KGHDR and CDR2 SFDVKD. V lost 9 bases and J lost 6, with 21 bases in between. The CDR3 totals 15 residues.

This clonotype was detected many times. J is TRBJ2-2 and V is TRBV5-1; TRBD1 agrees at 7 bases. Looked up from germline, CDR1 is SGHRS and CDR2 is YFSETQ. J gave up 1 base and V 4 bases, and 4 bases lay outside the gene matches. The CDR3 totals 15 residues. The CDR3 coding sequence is TGCGCCAGCAGCCCTAGACAGGGGAACACCGGGGAGCTGTTTTTT. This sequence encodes CASSPRQGNTGELFF.

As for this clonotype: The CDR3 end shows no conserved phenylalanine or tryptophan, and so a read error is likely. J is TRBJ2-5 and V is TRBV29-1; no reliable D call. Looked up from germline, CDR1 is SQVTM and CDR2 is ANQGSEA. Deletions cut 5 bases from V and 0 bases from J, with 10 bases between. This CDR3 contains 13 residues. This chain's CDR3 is CSVLGLYQETQYL. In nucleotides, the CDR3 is TGCAGCGTTCTGGGCCTCTACCAAGAGACCCAGTACCTC.

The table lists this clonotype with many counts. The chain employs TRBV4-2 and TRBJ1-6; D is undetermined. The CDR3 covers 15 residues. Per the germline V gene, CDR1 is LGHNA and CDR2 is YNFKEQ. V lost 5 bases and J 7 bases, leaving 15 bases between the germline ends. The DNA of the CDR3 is TGTGCCAGCAGCTCCCGCCGGACGGAGAATTCACCCCTCCACTTT. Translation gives CASSSRRTENSPLHF.

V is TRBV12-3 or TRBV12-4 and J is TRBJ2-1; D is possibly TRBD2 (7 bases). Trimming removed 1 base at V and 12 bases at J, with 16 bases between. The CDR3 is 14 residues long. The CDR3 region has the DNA TGTGCCAGCAGTTTAGGGGGGGGGCAGGGTGGGCAGTTCTTC. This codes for CASSLGGGQGGQFF.

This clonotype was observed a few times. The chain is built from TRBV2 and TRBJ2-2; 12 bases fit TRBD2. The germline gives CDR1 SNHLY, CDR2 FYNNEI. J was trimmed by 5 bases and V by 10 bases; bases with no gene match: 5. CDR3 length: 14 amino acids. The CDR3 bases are TGTGCCACGACTAGCGGGAGTAAAACCGGGGAGCTGTTTTTT. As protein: CATTSGSKTGELFF. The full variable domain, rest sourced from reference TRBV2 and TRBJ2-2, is EPEVTQTPSHQVTQMGQEVILRCVPISNHLYFYWYRQILGQKVEFLVSFYNNEISEKSEIFDDQFSVERPDGSNFTLKIRSTKLEDSAMYFCATTSGSKTGELFFGEGSRLTVL.